This T cell receptor (beta chain) was recovered during a study of vaccination and CD4 T cells after COVID-19. General observations from the study: Convalescent patients had a median about 90% of reactive clones appearing only post-vaccination.

V dropped 10 bases and J dropped 4 bases, with 17 bases sitting between them. Per the germline V gene, CDR1 is MRHNA and CDR2 is SNTAGT. This CDR3 is built from 13 residues. With respect to this clonotype: Its cognate antigen is unknown.

Documented treatment: roughly 11-day PBMC culture with coronavirus spike peptide pools or control peptides (ViraFEST assay). PBMCs were cultured at two million per well with around 9.5 IU/ml IL-2 and approximately 9.6 ug/ml peptide pools. Once obtained from cultured CD4+ T cells, the DNA was sequenced using the Oncomine TCR Beta short-read assay. Each CDR3 protein gets one entry after TCRdb re-called the PCR reads with MiXCR. The data contain 15,000 or so distinct CDR3 sequences, 39% of them seen just once; the ten biggest clones take up 5.6%. Sequencing used CD4+ T cells from blood, cultured in vitro, obtained before SARS-CoV-2 vaccination. The rearrangement uses TRBV6-4 and TRBJ2-7; TRBD2 might be the D (5 bases). This receptor was taken from a human donor who had recovered from COVID-19. This CDR3 reads CAIFRTRCYEQYF. The CDR3 DNA sequence: TGTGCCATCTTCCGGACTCGCTGTTACGAGCAGTACTTC.